Listed here is a single T cell receptor beta chain. The junction departs from germline at one end; a sequencing error may be responsible. The data were obtained in a study of blood T cell repertoires in COVID-19. Turning to the study itself: Sites across the United States, Italy and Spain contributed samples from acute and convalescent COVID-19. PBMCs, B-cell-depleted T cells, or T cells provided the cDNA or gDNA that made up the material.

The CDR3 extends over 13 amino acids. Per the germline V gene, CDR1 is SSHAT and CDR2 is FNYEAQ (reference sequence). The method was immunoSEQ multiplex PCR; TCRdb's version includes in-frame clones alone and lacks a portion of them. The data contain around 60,000 clones, around 90% of them singletons. The chain has TRBV7-7 and TRBJ2-3; TRBD1 agrees at 7 bases. Sequenced input: peripheral blood. The clonotype comes from a man aged 50 or older with active COVID-19. The CDR3 sequence is CASSLGGSDTQYF. CDR3 DNA: TGTGCTAGCAGCTTAGGGGGCTCAGATACGCAGTATTTT.